One and the same sample provided the 14 T cell receptor beta chains below, sequenced in a study of T cell responses to AZD1222 COVID-19 vaccine. Sequenced by immunoSEQ multiplex PCR; TCRdb stores in-frame clones only, minus some. This table has around 96,000 clones, around nine tenths appearing once. Sequenced here: peripheral blood, sampled 28 days after the second AZD1222 dose. These receptors were collected from an adult who received the AZD1222 COVID-19 vaccine.

This rearrangement joins TRBV9 to TRBJ2-1; 7 nucleotides line up with TRBD1. Per the germline V gene, CDR1 is SGDLS and CDR2 is YYNGEE. V shed 4 bases and J 0 bases; nucleotides not matched to a gene: 4. The CDR3 runs to 15 residues. The CDR3 DNA follows: TGTGCCAGCAGCCCCGGACAGGCCTCCTACAATGAGCAGTTCTTC. This gives the protein CASSPGQASYNEQFF.

V usage is TRBV5-1 and J usage is TRBJ1-2; D might be TRBD1 (5 bases). In germline, CDR1 is SGHRS, CDR2 YFSETQ. The CDR3 extends over 14 amino acids. Trimming removed 4 bases from V and 2 bases from J, with 12 bases in between. The CDR3 DNA follows: TGCGCCAGCAGCGTGGGACCGCCCAACTATGGCTACACCTTC. This translates into CASSVGPPNYGYTF.

The chain uses TRBV28 and TRBJ2-1; D call uncertain. The CDR3 consists of 11 residues. Germline V CDR1 and CDR2: MDHEN, SYDVKM. Trimming left V 6 bases short and J 6 bases short, with 6 bases between. The CDR3 protein is CASRFSNEQFF. In DNA, the CDR3 is TGTGCCAGCAGATTTTCCAATGAGCAGTTCTTC.

This clone was picked up a small number of times. The chain employs TRBV30 and TRBJ1-6, with D possibly being TRBD1 (6 bases). V gave up 4 bases and J gave up 1 base, with 11 bases separating them. Per germline, CDR1 GTSNPN and CDR2 SVGIG (reference sequence). This CDR3 has 15 amino acids. CDR3 sequence reads: CAWNAGESYNSPLHF. In DNA, the CDR3 is TGTGCCTGGAATGCAGGGGAGTCCTATAATTCACCCCTCCACTTT.

V and J are TRBV6-5 and TRBJ1-1; D unclear. This CDR3 has 13 amino acids. The germline CDR1 and CDR2 sequences are MNHEY and SVGAGI. V dropped 2 bases and J dropped 2 bases, with 6 bases sitting between them. The CDR3 protein is CASSYDGNTEAFF. The DNA for the CDR3 is TGTGCCAGCAGTTACGACGGTAACACTGAAGCTTTCTTT.

The gene calls are TRBV28 and TRBJ2-7; possibly TRBD2 for D (5 bases). Looked up from germline, CDR1 is MDHEN and CDR2 is SYDVKM. The CDR3 is 15 residues long. The ends were cut back, 6 bases at V and 2 bases at J, with 17 bases in the middle. CDR3 loop: CASRVLPGGTYEQYF. The CDR3 bases are TGTGCCAGCAGGGTCCTCCCCGGAGGTACCTACGAGCAGTACTTC.

The chain has TRBV28 and TRBJ1-5, with 9 positions matching TRBD1. Trimming removed 5 bases from V and 2 bases from J; junction bases left unmatched: 4. The germline CDR1 and CDR2 sequences are MDHEN and SYDVKM. The CDR3 contains 15 residues. The CDR3 is CASSGTGWRNQPQHF. The CDR3 DNA follows: TGTGCCAGCAGTGGGACAGGGTGGCGCAATCAGCCCCAGCATTTT. The whole variable domain, remainder taken from reference TRBV28 and TRBJ1-5, is DVKVTQSSRYLVKRTGEKVFLECVQDMDHENMFWYRQDPGLGLRLIYFSYDVKMKEKGDIPEGYSVSREKKERFSLILESASTNQTSMYLCASSGTGWRNQPQHFGDGTRLSIL.

The chain combines TRBV19 with TRBJ1-2, with a weak D call TRBD1 (5 bases). Germline values: CDR1 LNHDA, CDR2 SQIVND (reference sequence). CDR3 length: 13 residues. The V end was cut by 4 bases, the J end by 4 bases, with 10 bases between. The chain's CDR3 is CASSSRGSYGYTF. The CDR3 DNA reads as TGTGCCAGTAGTAGCCGGGGCTCCTATGGCTACACCTTC.

The chain joins TRBV3-1 (or the pseudogene TRBV3-2) to TRBJ2-3; TRBD2 aligns across 7 bases. The germline gives CDR1 LGHDT, CDR2 YNNKEL (reference sequence). The J segment lost 0 bases and the V segment lost 1 base, leaving 4 bases of the junction unmatched. CDR3 size: 16 residues. The CDR3 nucleotides read TGTGCCAGCAGCCAAGGAGGGCGGGGGAGCACAGATACGCAGTATTTT. Its protein is CASSQGGRGSTDTQYF.

The CDR3 region is CASIPTGRTGNTIYF. The CDR3 DNA sequence: TGTGCCAGCATCCCGACAGGGAGGACTGGAAACACCATATATTTT. This chain links TRBV7-9 with TRBJ1-3; 7 nucleotides align to TRBD1. The germline CDR1 and CDR2 sequences are SEHNR and FQNEAQ (reference sequence). V lost 7 bases to trimming and J lost 2 bases; unmatched junction nucleotides: 8. The CDR3 contains 15 residues. The full variable domain, with the rest looked up from reference TRBV7-9 and TRBJ1-3, is DTGVSQNPRHKITKRGQNVTFRCDPISEHNRLYWYRQTLGQGPEFLTYFQNEAQLEKSRLLSDRFSAERPKGSFSTLEIQRTEQGDSAMYLCASIPTGRTGNTIYFGEGSWLTVV.

This rearrangement joins TRBV14 to TRBJ2-5; TRBD1 matches at 11 bases. The ends lost 4 bases at V and 5 bases at J; junction bases unmatched: 6. The length of the CDR3 is 15 residues. The V gene's germline CDR1 is SGHDN and CDR2 FVKESK. The CDR3 coding sequence is TGTGCCAGCAGCCCGGGACAGGGGGTTTGGGAGACCCAGTACTTC. Its protein product is CASSPGQGVWETQYF.

As to this clone: The junction and the germline gene differ at one end; a read error may be behind it. The J gene is TRBJ2-7, the V gene TRBV4-2; D perhaps matches TRBD2 (6 bases). This CDR3 region has 15 residues. Germline V gene data show CDR1 as LGHNA and CDR2 as YNFKEQ. The CDR3 sequence: CASSQVGGFFPEKYF. In DNA, the CDR3 is TGTGCCAGCAGCCAAGTTGGGGGGTTTTTCCCCGAGAAGTACTTC.

The V call is TRBV12-3 or TRBV12-4, the J call TRBJ2-1; unclear D gene. The ends were cut back, 1 base at V and 4 bases at J, with 5 bases in the middle. The CDR3 sequence is 13 residues long. The CDR3 is CASSLGNYNEQFF. In nucleotides, the CDR3 is TGTGCCAGCAGTTTAGGGAATTACAATGAGCAGTTCTTC.

The V and J genes are TRBV19 and TRBJ2-7, with D perhaps TRBD1 or TRBD2 (5 bases each). This CDR3 region has 14 residues. V was pared by 5 bases and J by 2 bases, with 13 bases between. Germline V gene data show CDR1 as LNHDA and CDR2 as SQIVND (reference sequence). This CDR3 reads CASSAGTVTYEQYF. In nucleotides, the CDR3 is TGTGCCAGTAGTGCAGGGACCGTGACCTACGAGCAGTACTTC.